This T cell receptor (beta chain) is drawn from a study of OX40 agonist ivuxolimab in advanced cancers. As for the study more broadly: The costimulatory receptor OX40 (CD134) was targeted by ivuxolimab, a fully human IgG2 agonistic monoclonal antibody. Among the approximately 50 dose-escalation patients, about 20 had hepatocellular carcinoma, 15 melanoma, 9 renal cell carcinoma and 9 head and neck cancer. Prior anti-PD-1, anti-PD-L1 or anti-CTLA-4 therapy was permitted, and checkpoint inhibitors had been received by roughly two fifths of dose-escalation patients. The dose-escalation cohort was 80% to 90% male with a mean age of about 54 years, ranging from about 20 to 85. Intravenous ivuxolimab was administered to patients every 2 weeks at six dose levels: 0.01, 0.1, 0.3, 1.5, 3 and 10 mg/kg. Peripheral TCRbeta sequencing was intended to test whether TCR sequence diversity was altered and clonal T-cell expansion was caused by ivuxolimab. Partial responses occurred in three dose-escalation patients, of whom one had hepatocellular carcinoma and two had cutaneous melanoma. The paper covers the monotherapy dose-escalation part of the phase I ivuxolimab trial, which included N = 52 patients.

Patients with a history of autoimmune disease or receiving systemic immunosuppression were excluded from the trial. Peripheral blood for TCR sequencing was collected from all dose cohorts at baseline, on cycle 4 day 1, and on cycle 7 day 1. Samples came from an open-label, multicenter, first-in-human phase I dose-escalation trial of ivuxolimab. Adults with locally advanced or metastatic melanoma, renal cell, hepatocellular, or head and neck squamous cell carcinoma were enrolled in the trial. Before TCR sequencing, CD4+ T cells and CD8+ T cells from peripheral blood were sorted into separate populations. This clone appeared once. Its antigen is unknown. No per-base quality is available; no much larger clone lies one base away. The paper as a whole reports these results and caveats: In the 0.1-3.0 mg/kg groups, partial responders had among the lowest normalized peripheral clonal expansion, particularly in CD8+ T cells. After ivuxolimab, more expanded clones were found on average in CD8+ T cells than in CD4+ T cells. At doses of 0.1 to 3.0 mg/kg, clonal expansion of both CD4+ and CD8+ blood T cells was observed from baseline to week 6. Low levels of normalized T-cell clonal expansion were also seen in some patients who did not respond. Which antigens the clonally expanded peripheral T cells were specific for was not determined.

V is shortened by 0 bases, J by 8 bases, and the region joining them spans 17 bases. Via the germline V gene, CDR1 is SGHRS and CDR2 YFSETQ. From the cysteine through the phenylalanine, the CDR3 covers 15 amino acids. Left in the record is the CDR3 DNA by itself, 45 bases read in frame from the first base. Genomic DNA was extracted from sorted cells for sequencing of the TCRbeta CDR3 region. TCRbeta CDR3 regions were sequenced using the immunoSEQ Assay. Entries here come from immuneACCESS through TCRdb and include only in-frame sequences with V and J called. Some clones fail to appear in such tables; in the studies checked, an unresolved V gene covers under half of the shortfall, and the cause of the remainder is unknown. The sample table shows 35,000 or so clones, and approximately 80% are seen once. Roughly 25% of the sample is taken by the ten largest.

This TCR was sampled from an adult with an advanced solid tumor such as melanoma, head and neck, liver or kidney cancer. Recombination joined TRBV5-1 with TRBJ1-2; the D gene is perhaps TRBD1, from 5 matching bases. The input for sequencing was CD4+ or CD8+ T cells sorted from blood, taken in a trial of the OX40 agonist ivuxolimab. The nucleotides read TGCGCCAGCAGCTTGGGGCCGGGGACGATTGCCGGCTACACCTTC. Translated, it reads CASSLGPGTIAGYTF.